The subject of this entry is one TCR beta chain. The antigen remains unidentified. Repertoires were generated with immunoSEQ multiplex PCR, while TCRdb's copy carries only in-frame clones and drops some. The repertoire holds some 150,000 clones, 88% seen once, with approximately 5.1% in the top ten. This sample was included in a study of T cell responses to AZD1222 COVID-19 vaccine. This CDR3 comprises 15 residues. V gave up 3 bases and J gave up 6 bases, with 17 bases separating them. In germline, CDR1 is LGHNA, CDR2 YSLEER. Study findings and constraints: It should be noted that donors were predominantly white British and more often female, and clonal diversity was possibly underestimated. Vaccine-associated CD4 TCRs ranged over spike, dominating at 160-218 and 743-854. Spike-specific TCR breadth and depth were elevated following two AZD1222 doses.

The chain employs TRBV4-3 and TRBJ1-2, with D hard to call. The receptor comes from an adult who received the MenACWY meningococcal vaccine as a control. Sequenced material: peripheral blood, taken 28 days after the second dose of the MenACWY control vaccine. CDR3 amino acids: CASSQDAGTWNGYTF. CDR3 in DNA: TGCGCCAGCAGCCAGGATGCGGGCACGTGGAATGGCTACACCTTC.